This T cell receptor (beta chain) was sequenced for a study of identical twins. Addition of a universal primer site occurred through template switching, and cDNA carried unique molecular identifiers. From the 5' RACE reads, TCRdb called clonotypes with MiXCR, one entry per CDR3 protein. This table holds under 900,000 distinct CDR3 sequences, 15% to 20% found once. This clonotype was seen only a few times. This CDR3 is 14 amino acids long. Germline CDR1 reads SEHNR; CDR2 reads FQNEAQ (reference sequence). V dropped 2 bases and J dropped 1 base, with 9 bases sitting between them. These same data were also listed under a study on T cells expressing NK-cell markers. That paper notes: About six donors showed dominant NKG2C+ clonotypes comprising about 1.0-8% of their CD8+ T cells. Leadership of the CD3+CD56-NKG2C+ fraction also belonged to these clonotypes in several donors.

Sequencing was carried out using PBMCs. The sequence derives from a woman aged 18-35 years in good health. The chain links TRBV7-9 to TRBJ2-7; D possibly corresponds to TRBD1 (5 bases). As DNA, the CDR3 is TGTGCCAGCAGCTTAACAGGTGAATCCTACGAGCAGTACTTC. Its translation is CASSLTGESYEQYF.